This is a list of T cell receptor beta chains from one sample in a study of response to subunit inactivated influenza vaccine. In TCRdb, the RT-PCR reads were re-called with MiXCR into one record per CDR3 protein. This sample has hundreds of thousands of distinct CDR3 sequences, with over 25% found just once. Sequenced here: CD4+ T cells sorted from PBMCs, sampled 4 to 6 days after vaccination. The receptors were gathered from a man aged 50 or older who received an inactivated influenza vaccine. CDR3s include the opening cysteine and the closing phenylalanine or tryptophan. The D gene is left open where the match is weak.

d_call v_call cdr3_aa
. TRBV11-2 CASSLSQGQNTEAFF
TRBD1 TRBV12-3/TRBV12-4 CASSLKGQMWSYNEQFF
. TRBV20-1 CSARRGGALSYEQYF
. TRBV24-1 CATSDLTGEDIQYF
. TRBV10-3 CAISEEGGFSYEQYF
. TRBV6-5 CASSYSAGGGWELFF
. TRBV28 CASSLVIWGGTEAFF
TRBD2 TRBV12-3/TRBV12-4 CASRARASGISDTQYF
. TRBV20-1 CSARKGANNSPLHF
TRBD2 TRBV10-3 CAIGLAGNTGELFF